This T cell receptor (beta chain) derives from a study of OX40 agonist ivuxolimab in advanced cancers. CDR1 is MNHNS and CDR2 is SASEGT in the germline V gene. The CDR3 contains 14 residues. V was pared by 6 bases and J by 8 bases, with 10 bases of the junction left unmatched. The assay was immunoSEQ multiplex PCR, and TCRdb's table has in-frame clones only and misses some. The top ten clones hold approximately 31% of a sample with about 26,000 clones, 70% to 80% of them seen once. The sequencing here drew on CD4+ or CD8+ T cells sorted from blood, taken in a trial of the OX40 agonist ivuxolimab. This TCR derives from an adult with an advanced solid tumor such as melanoma, head and neck, liver or kidney cancer. The chain couples TRBV6-1 to TRBJ2-1; 7 bases align to TRBD1. CDR3 loop: CASREHRGLDEQFF. The CDR3 DNA is TGTGCCAGCAGAGAACACAGGGGTTTGGATGAGCAGTTCTTC.